These 25 T cell receptor beta chains came from one sample sequenced in a study of T-cell reconstitution after alpha-beta-depleted transplantation in children. The TCRbeta library incorporated unique molecular identifiers. From the PCR reads, TCRdb called clonotypes with MiXCR, one entry per CDR3 protein. The sample shows approximately 350,000 distinct CDR3 sequences, over 9% of them seen only once. Sequencing used PBMCs from the stem cell graft donor, obtained from the stem cell graft. The receptors originated from a human donor who donated a stem cell graft to a child with acute lymphoblastic leukemia.

The V gene is TRBV5-1, the J gene TRBJ2-5; maybe TRBD2 (6 bases). The CDR3 runs 14 residues. The germline V gene has CDR1 SGHRS and CDR2 YFSETQ. Trimming took 5 bases from V and 6 from J, leaving 17 bases between them. The CDR3 DNA follows: TGCGCCAGCAGTCCTGTCGCGGGGATTCAGACCCAGTACTTC. Its protein is CASSPVAGIQTQYF.

This clonotype was detected a few times. The chain carries TRBV14 and TRBJ2-4, with TRBD1 matching over 8 bases. Trimming cost V 4 bases and J 5 bases; bases outside gene matches: 10. Looked up from germline, CDR1 is SGHDN and CDR2 is FVKESK. CDR3 length: 16 residues. The CDR3 coding sequence is TGTGCCAGCAGCCTTTACTACAGGGGGTTTCAAAACATTCAGTACTTC. Protein: CASSLYYRGFQNIQYF.

Ten or more counts support this clonotype. The rearrangement links TRBV7-2 to TRBJ2-2; D remains unclear. CDR3 size: 12 residues. Trimming cost V 4 bases and J 3 bases, with 3 bases left between them. Germline V gene data show CDR1 as SGHTA and CDR2 as FQGNSA. CDR3 residues: CASSSYTGELFF. DNA for the CDR3: TGTGCCAGCAGCTCCTACACCGGGGAGCTGTTTTTT. Supplemented by reference TRBV7-2 and TRBJ2-2, the full variable domain reads GAGVSQSPSNKVTEKGKDVELRCDPISGHTALYWYRQSLGQGLEFLIYFQGNSAPDKSGLPSDRFSAERTGGSVSTLTIQRTQQEDSAVYLCASSSYTGELFFGEGSRLTVL.

This clonotype was detected many times. Its ends do not fully match the called genes, so a read error is possible. The rearrangement links TRBV5-6 to TRBJ2-7; no firm D call. CDR1 is SGHDT and CDR2 is YYEEEE in the germline V gene. This CDR3 spans 18 amino acids. CDR3 region: CASSLTRIPRWSSSEQYF. The CDR3 region has the DNA TGTGCCAGCAGCTTGACGCGCATTCCCCGGTGGAGCTCCTCCGAGCAGTACTTC.

The chain combines TRBV4-1 with TRBJ2-7; TRBD1 matches at 11 bases. Germline V gene data show CDR1 as MGHRA and CDR2 as YSYEKL. The CDR3 runs to 18 residues. With 2 bases clipped from V and 4 bases from J, the junction kept 13 bases outside the gene matches. The CDR3: CASSQWAGTGGTEYEQYF. In DNA form, the CDR3 reads TGCGCCAGCAGCCAATGGGCGGGGACAGGGGGAACGGAGTACGAGCAGTACTTC.

Concerning this clonotype: The junction and the germline gene differ at one end; a read error may be behind it. The chain joins TRBV6-2 or TRBV6-3 to TRBJ2-7, with 8 bases aligning to TRBD2. The CDR3 covers 12 residues. Germline CDR1 reads MNHEY; CDR2 reads SVGEGT. CDR3 in DNA: TGTGCCAGCAGCCGCATAGCGGGAAAGGAAGACTTC. As protein: CASSRIAGKEDF.

This clonotype was observed a few times. This chain uses TRBV9 with TRBJ2-7; 10 nucleotides align to TRBD1. This CDR3 contains 14 residues. Per germline, CDR1 SGDLS and CDR2 YYNGEE. The V and J ends lost 0 bases and 8 bases, in that order; junction bases with no gene match: 5. The CDR3 loop is CASSVAGQGRQQYF. As DNA, the CDR3 is TGTGCCAGCAGCGTAGCGGGACAGGGGCGTCAGCAGTACTTC. The full variable domain, in which reference TRBV9 and TRBJ2-7 provide the parts outside the CDR3, is DSGVTQTPKHLITATGQRVTLRCSPRSGDLSVYWYQQSLDQGLQFLIQYYNGEERAKGNILERFSAQQFPDLHSELNLSSLELGDSALYFCASSVAGQGRQQYFGPGTRLTVT.

The chain combines TRBV19 with TRBJ2-5; D gene unclear. Germline V CDR1 and CDR2: LNHDA, SQIVND (reference sequence). This CDR3 region has 15 residues. Trimming cost V 0 bases and J 5 bases, with 13 bases left between them. In DNA form, the CDR3 reads TGTGCCAGTAGTATAGAAGTAGGCAGGTTGGAGACCCAGTACTTC. Residues: CASSIEVGRLETQYF.

V and J are TRBV6-5 and TRBJ1-6; TRBD1 matches at 9 bases. Germline-derived CDR1 and CDR2 are MNHEY and SVGAGI. The CDR3 has 19 amino acids. J was trimmed by 8 bases and V by 0 bases; bases with no gene match: 14. The CDR3 nucleotides are TGTGCCAGCAGTTACTCGTCACCCACCTACAGGGGGCTGGATTCACCCCTCCACTTT. Protein product: CASSYSSPTYRGLDSPLHF.

There are many counts of this clonotype. This sequence joins TRBV20-1 and TRBJ2-1; D is undetermined. Germline V gene data show CDR1 as DFQATT and CDR2 as SNEGSKA (reference sequence). This CDR3 has 15 amino acids. V was clipped by 0 bases and J by 3 bases, with 12 bases between them. The CDR3 here is CSARDYSRNYNEQFF. In DNA, the CDR3 is TGCAGTGCTAGAGATTATAGCAGGAACTACAATGAGCAGTTCTTC.

This clonotype was counted between two and nine times. The chain uses TRBV3-1 and TRBJ2-2, with D possibly being TRBD2 (5 bases). Germline-derived CDR1 and CDR2 are LGHDT and YNNKEL (reference sequence). The CDR3 has 14 residues. V was pared by 3 bases and J by 6 bases, with 11 bases between. DNA for the CDR3: TGTGCCAGCAGCCAGGCGCTGAGGGCCGGGGAGCTGTTTTTT. Translating it yields CASSQALRAGELFF.

This clonotype was observed a few times. This chain uses TRBV29-1 with TRBJ1-2; 7 bases fit TRBD1. V lost 5 bases and J lost 2; bases outside the gene matches: 5. The CDR3 sequence is 13 residues long. Germline loops: CDR1 SQVTM, CDR2 ANQGSEA. CDR3 DNA: TGCAGCGTTTCCCTGGGACAGAACTATGGCTACACCTTC. It encodes CSVSLGQNYGYTF.

The chain links TRBV7-9 to TRBJ2-7, with 8 bases that match TRBD2. CDR1 is SEHNR and CDR2 is FQNEAQ in the germline V gene (reference sequence). V lost 2 bases to trimming and J lost 7 bases; unmatched junction nucleotides: 10. The length of the CDR3 is 15 residues. CDR3 sequence reads: CASSLTSGTFGEQYF. The CDR3 DNA reads as TGTGCCAGCAGCTTAACTAGCGGTACCTTTGGAGAGCAGTACTTC.

This clonotype came up a few times. The chain uses TRBV3-1 and TRBJ1-5, with 12 bases lining up with TRBD1. Germline lookup yields CDR1 LGHDT and CDR2 YNNKEL (reference sequence). Losses at the gene ends were 5 bases for V and 7 bases for J; bases not matched to a gene: 9. The CDR3 has 16 residues. As DNA, the CDR3 is TGTGCCAGCAGCTTCGGGACAGGGGGCGCGGGGCAGCCCCAGCATTTT. This sequence encodes CASSFGTGGAGQPQHF.

This clonotype was seen only a few times. The rearrangement uses TRBV27 and TRBJ2-1; TRBD2 agrees at 7 bases. This CDR3 is built from 18 residues. Per germline, CDR1 MNHEY and CDR2 SMNVEV (reference sequence). V lost 6 bases and J lost 0; bases outside the gene matches: 14. The CDR3: CASRKRPSSGSSYNEQFF. For the CDR3, the DNA is TGTGCCAGCAGAAAACGCCCCTCTAGCGGTAGCTCCTACAATGAGCAGTTCTTC.

This clonotype was counted a few times. The gene calls are TRBV5-1 and TRBJ2-7; the D gene could be TRBD1 or TRBD2 (6 bases each). The CDR3 contains 13 residues. Per the germline V gene, CDR1 is SGHRS and CDR2 is YFSETQ. The germline V and J ends were trimmed by 0 bases and 5 bases, with 9 bases remaining between them. The DNA for the CDR3 is TGCGCCAGCAGCTTGGTAAGGGGGGACGAGCAGTACTTC. Amino acid sequence: CASSLVRGDEQYF.

This clonotype showed up just a few times. J is TRBJ2-1 and V is TRBV9; D perhaps matches TRBD2 (6 bases). The CDR3 sequence is 14 residues long. Germline assignment: CDR1 SGDLS and CDR2 YYNGEE. With 4 bases removed from V and 6 bases from J, the gap between germline ends came to 14 bases. CDR3 amino acids: CASSPEVRGNEQFF. CDR3 in DNA: TGTGCCAGCAGCCCCGAAGTGCGGGGCAATGAGCAGTTCTTC.

In its sample, this clonotype was seen many times. The chain recombines TRBV9 with TRBJ2-5; TRBD2 is a possible D gene (5 bases). CDR1 SGDLS and CDR2 YYNGEE come from the germline V gene. This CDR3 is built from 15 residues. The V end lost 0 bases, the J end lost 4 bases, and 13 bases lay between the germline ends. The CDR3 is CASSVAGRAGETQYF. CDR3 bases: TGTGCCAGCAGCGTAGCGGGCCGTGCGGGAGAGACCCAGTACTTC. The variable domain in full, with the rest retrieved from reference TRBV9 and TRBJ2-5, is DSGVTQTPKHLITATGQRVTLRCSPRSGDLSVYWYQQSLDQGLQFLIQYYNGEERAKGNILERFSAQQFPDLHSELNLSSLELGDSALYFCASSVAGRAGETQYFGPGTRLLVL.

This clonotype was recorded a few times. The chain carries TRBV7-9 and TRBJ2-3; 8 nucleotides agree with TRBD2. The germline CDR1 and CDR2 sequences are SEHNR and FQNEAQ (reference sequence). V shed 2 bases, J shed 2 bases, and the junction held 6 bases outside the gene matches. The CDR3 spans 16 residues. CDR3 sequence reads: CASSLRTSRDTDTQYF. In nucleotides, the CDR3 is TGTGCCAGCAGCTTACGGACTAGCCGCGACACAGATACGCAGTATTTT.

This clonotype has just a few counts. The V gene is TRBV7-9, the J gene TRBJ2-5; TRBD1 matches at 9 bases. This CDR3 is built from 15 residues. Per germline, CDR1 SEHNR and CDR2 FQNEAQ (reference sequence). Trimming cost V 8 bases and J 0 bases; bases outside gene matches: 7. This chain's CDR3 is CASVNRGQYQETQYF. The DNA of the CDR3 is TGTGCCAGCGTGAACAGGGGGCAGTACCAAGAGACCCAGTACTTC.

This clonotype was detected only a few times. The chain is built from TRBV12-3 or TRBV12-4 and TRBJ1-1; D perhaps matches TRBD1 (6 bases). Trimming stripped 2 bases from V and 1 base from J, with 11 bases between. This CDR3 is 15 amino acids long. The CDR3 protein is CASSLKRGANTEAFF. CDR3 bases: TGTGCCAGCAGTTTAAAGCGGGGGGCGAACACTGAAGCTTTCTTT.

The chain links TRBV20-1 to TRBJ1-5, with D possibly being TRBD1 (5 bases). This CDR3 region has 16 residues. Per germline, CDR1 DFQATT and CDR2 SNEGSKA (reference sequence). V gave up 0 bases and J gave up 2 bases, with 14 bases separating them. CDR3 amino acids: CSARDSGQGGNQPQHF. The CDR3 nucleotides are TGCAGTGCTAGAGATTCGGGGCAGGGAGGCAATCAGCCCCAGCATTTT.

This clonotype has more than one count but fewer than ten. In nucleotides, the CDR3 is TGTGCCACCAGCAGAGATTTTGGGTACCCCACAGATACGCAGTATTTT. Translating gives CATSRDFGYPTDTQYF. This rearrangement joins TRBV15 to TRBJ2-3; D is ambiguous. This CDR3 comprises 16 residues. V dropped 0 bases and J dropped 2 bases, with 12 bases sitting between them. In germline, CDR1 is LNHNV, CDR2 YYDKDF (reference sequence).

The table lists this clonotype with a few counts. This chain joins TRBV5-1 and TRBJ2-7; D perhaps matches TRBD1 (6 bases). Trimming took off 7 bases at V and 4 bases at J, with 15 bases between the two ends. Per the germline V gene, CDR1 is SGHRS and CDR2 is YFSETQ. This CDR3 is 13 amino acids long. The CDR3, as DNA: TGCGCCAGCCAGGATACAGGGCGGTACGAGCAGTACTTC. Its protein is CASQDTGRYEQYF.

The chain recombines TRBV15 with TRBJ2-4, with 9 bases matching TRBD1. The CDR3 runs to 16 residues. The germline V gene has CDR1 LNHNV and CDR2 YYDKDF (reference sequence). The V gene end was trimmed by 5 bases and the J gene end by 6 bases; junction bases not matched to a gene: 11. CDR3 sequence: CATSPDRGGRRNIQYF. The DNA of the CDR3 is TGTGCCACCAGCCCCGACAGGGGGGGAAGGAGAAACATTCAGTACTTC.